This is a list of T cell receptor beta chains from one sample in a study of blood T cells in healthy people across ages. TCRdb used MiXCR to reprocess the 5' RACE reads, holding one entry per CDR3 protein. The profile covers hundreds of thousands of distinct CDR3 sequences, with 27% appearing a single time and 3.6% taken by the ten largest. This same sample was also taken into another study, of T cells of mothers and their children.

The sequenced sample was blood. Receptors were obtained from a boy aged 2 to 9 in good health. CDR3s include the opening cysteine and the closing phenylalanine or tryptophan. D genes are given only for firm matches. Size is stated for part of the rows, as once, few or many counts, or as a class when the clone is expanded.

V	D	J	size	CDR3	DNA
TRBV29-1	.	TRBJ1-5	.	CSVTESVNQPQHF	TGCAGCGTTACAGAGAGTGTTAATCAGCCCCAGCATTTT
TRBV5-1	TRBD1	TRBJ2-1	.	CASSHDGQAYNEQFF	TGCGCCAGCAGCCACGACGGACAGGCATACAATGAGCAGTTCTTC
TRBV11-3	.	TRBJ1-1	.	CASSLVGSGPTLNTEAFF	TGTGCCAGCAGCTTAGTGGGGTCGGGGCCGACCTTGAACACTGAAGCTTTCTTT
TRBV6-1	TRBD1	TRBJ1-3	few	CASIPFDRDPGNTIYF	TGTGCCAGCATTCCTTTTGACAGGGACCCTGGAAACACCATATATTTT
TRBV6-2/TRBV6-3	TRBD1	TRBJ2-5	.	CASNNRDRKETQYF	TGTGCCAGCAACAACCGGGACAGGAAAGAGACCCAGTACTTC
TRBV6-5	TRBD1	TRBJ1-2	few	CASRGTGGNSGYGYTF	TGTGCCAGCAGAGGGACAGGGGGAAATTCGGGCTATGGCTACACCTTC
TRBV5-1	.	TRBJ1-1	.	CASSLGPLGVGNTEAFF	TGCGCCAGCAGCTTGGGGCCCCTTGGGGTTGGGAACACTGAAGCTTTCTTT
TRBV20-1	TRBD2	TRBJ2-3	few	CSARDLGLAGYTDTQYF	TGCAGTGCTAGAGATTTGGGACTAGCGGGATACACAGATACGCAGTATTTT
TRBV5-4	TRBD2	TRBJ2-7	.	CASSLLGGRAPEQYF	TGTGCCAGCAGCTTGTTGGGCGGGAGGGCCCCCGAGCAGTACTTC
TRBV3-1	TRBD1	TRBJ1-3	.	CASSPRQGLARSGNTTYF	TGTGCCAGCAGCCCACGACAGGGATTAGCAAGATCTGGAAACACCACATATTTT
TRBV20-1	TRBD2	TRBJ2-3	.	CSATPTSGRDTQYF	TGCAGTGCCACCCCGACTAGCGGGAGGGATACGCAGTATTTT
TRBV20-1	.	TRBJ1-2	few	CSVTTRESDYGYTF	TGCAGTGTCACCACCAGGGAGTCTGACTATGGCTACACCTTC
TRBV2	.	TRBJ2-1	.	CASREGMREQLF	TGTGCCAGCAGAGAGGGGATGCGTGAGCAGCTCTTC
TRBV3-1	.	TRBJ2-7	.	CASSQGHISYEQYF	TGTGCCAGCAGCCAAGGACATATTTCCTACGAGCAGTACTTC
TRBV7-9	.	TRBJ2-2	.	CASSRERGQDTGELFF	TGTGCCAGCAGCCGAGAGCGGGGACAAGACACCGGGGAGCTGTTTTTT
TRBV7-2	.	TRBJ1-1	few	CASSLVLRNTEAFF	TGTGCCAGCAGCTTAGTACTGAGGAACACTGAAGCTTTCTTT
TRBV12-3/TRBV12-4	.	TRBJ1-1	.	CASRRGRTEAFF	TGTGCCAGCAGGAGAGGTAGAACTGAAGCTTTCTTT
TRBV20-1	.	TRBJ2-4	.	CSAREFIIAKNIQYF	TGCAGTGCTAGAGAATTTATCATAGCCAAAAACATTCAGTACTTC
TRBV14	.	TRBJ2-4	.	CASSQDPRGRWGAKNIQYF	TGTGCCAGCAGCCAAGATCCCCGGGGTCGGTGGGGAGCCAAAAACATTCAGTACTTC
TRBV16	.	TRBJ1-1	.	CASTANGNTEAFF	TGTGCCAGCACCGCGAACGGTAACACTGAAGCTTTCTTT
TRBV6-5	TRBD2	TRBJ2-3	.	CASSYSEREGHPPSTDTQYF	TGTGCCAGCAGTTACTCGGAACGGGAGGGCCATCCACCGAGCACAGATACGCAGTATTTT
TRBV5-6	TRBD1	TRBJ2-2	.	CASSPLGTGENTGELFF	TGTGCCAGCAGCCCGTTGGGGACAGGGGAAAACACCGGGGAGCTGTTTTTT
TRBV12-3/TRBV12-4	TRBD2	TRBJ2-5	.	CASSSRLAGGSRETQYF	TGTGCCAGCAGTTCCAGACTAGCGGGGGGCAGCCGGGAGACCCAGTACTTC
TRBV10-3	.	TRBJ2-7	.	CAIKNSGPRPEQYF	TGTGCCATCAAGAATTCGGGACCGCGGCCCGAGCAGTACTTC
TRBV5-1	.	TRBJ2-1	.	CASSPPPPSSYNEQFF	TGCGCCAGCAGCCCCCCGCCACCAAGCTCCTACAATGAGCAGTTCTTC
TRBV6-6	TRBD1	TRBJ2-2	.	CASMAGGANTGELFF	TGTGCCAGCATGGCAGGGGGCGCGAACACCGGGGAGCTGTTTTTT
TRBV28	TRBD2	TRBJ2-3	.	CASSLPLAGVPDTQYF	TGTGCCAGCAGTTTACCCCTAGCGGGAGTCCCAGATACGCAGTATTTT
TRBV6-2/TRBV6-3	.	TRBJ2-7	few	CASSYGEHPIDEQYF	TGTGCCAGCAGTTACGGCGAGCACCCGATTGACGAGCAGTACTTC
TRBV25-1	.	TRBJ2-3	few	CASSSSRVGTDTQYF	TGTGCCAGCAGTTCCTCCAGGGTGGGCACAGATACGCAGTATTTT
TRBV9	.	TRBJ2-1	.	CASSVLAATVGDEQFF	TGTGCCAGCAGCGTATTAGCGGCCACAGTTGGGGATGAGCAGTTCTTC
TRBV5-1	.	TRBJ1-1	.	CASSLVMGNTEAFF	TGCGCCAGCAGCTTGGTGATGGGTAACACTGAAGCTTTCTTT
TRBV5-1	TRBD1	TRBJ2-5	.	CAGSLVDRGKETQYF	TGCGCCGGCAGCCTAGTTGACAGGGGAAAAGAGACCCAGTACTTC
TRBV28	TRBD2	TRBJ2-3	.	CAISSPGLAVDTQYF	TGTGCCATTAGTTCCCCGGGACTAGCGGTGGATACGCAGTATTTT
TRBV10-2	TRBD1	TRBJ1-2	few	CASSERGPLDGYTF	TGCGCCAGCAGTGAGAGGGGGCCGCTGGATGGCTACACCTTC
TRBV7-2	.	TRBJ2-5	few	CASSLVARGAQETQYF	TGTGCCAGCAGCTTAGTTGCCAGGGGGGCCCAAGAGACCCAGTACTTC
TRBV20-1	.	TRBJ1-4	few	CSATTGIGATNEKLFF	TGCAGTGCTACCACCGGCATCGGTGCAACTAATGAAAAACTGTTTTTT
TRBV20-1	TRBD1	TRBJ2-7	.	CSAADRVSHEQYF	TGCAGTGCTGCCGACAGGGTATCCCACGAGCAGTACTTC
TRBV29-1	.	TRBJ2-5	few	CSAQGIGETQYF	TGCAGCGCACAGGGAATAGGGGAGACCCAGTACTTC
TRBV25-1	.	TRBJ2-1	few	CASSESGPWEQFF	TGTGCCAGCAGTGAATCTGGCCCTTGGGAGCAGTTCTTC
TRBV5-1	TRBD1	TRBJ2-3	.	CASSLVTGGTDTQYF	TGCGCCAGCAGCTTGGTCACAGGGGGCACAGATACGCAGTATTTT
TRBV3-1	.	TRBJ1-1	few	CASSQRGSVNTEAFF	TGTGCCAGCAGCCAACGGGGATCGGTGAACACTGAAGCTTTCTTT
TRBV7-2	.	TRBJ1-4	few	CASSLRTVLNEKLFF	TGTGCCAGCAGCCTCCGGACAGTGCTGAATGAAAAACTGTTTTTT
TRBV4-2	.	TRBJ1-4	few	CASSQDRGHNEKLFF	TGTGCCAGCAGCCAAGATAGGGGACATAATGAAAAACTGTTTTTT
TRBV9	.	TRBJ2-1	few	CASSVGERNSYNEQFF	TGTGCCAGCAGCGTAGGTGAGCGGAACTCCTACAATGAGCAGTTCTTC
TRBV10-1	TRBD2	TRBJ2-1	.	CASSEGPSGRPLSSYNEQFF	TGCGCCAGCAGTGAAGGCCCTAGCGGGAGACCCTTAAGCTCCTACAATGAGCAGTTCTTC
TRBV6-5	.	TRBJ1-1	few	CASSYLQGSTEAFF	TGTGCCAGCAGTTACCTCCAGGGAAGTACTGAAGCTTTCTTT
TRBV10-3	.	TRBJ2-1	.	CAIMGGTRSSYNEQFF	TGTGCCATCATGGGGGGAACCCGGAGCTCCTACAATGAGCAGTTCTTC
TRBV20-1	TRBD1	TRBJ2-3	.	CSARTGVRGTDTQYF	TGCAGTGCGCGGACAGGGGTTAGGGGCACAGATACGCAGTATTTT
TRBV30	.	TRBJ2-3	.	CAWSVPGGTDTQYF	TGTGCCTGGAGTGTACCAGGGGGCACAGATACGCAGTATTTT
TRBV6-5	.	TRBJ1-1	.	CASSYSGVGNTEAFF	TGTGCCAGCAGTTACTCAGGGGTTGGTAACACTGAAGCTTTCTTT
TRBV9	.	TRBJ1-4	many	CASSVPGYNEKLFF	TGTGCCAGCAGCGTCCCGGGTTATAATGAAAAACTGTTTTTT
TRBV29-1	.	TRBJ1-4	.	CSMGGGTNEKLFF	TGCAGCATGGGCGGAGGGACTAATGAAAAACTGTTTTTT
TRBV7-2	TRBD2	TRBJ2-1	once	CASSIAGLAYNEQFF	TGTGCCAGCAGCATAGCGGGACTCGCCTACAATGAGCAGTTCTTC
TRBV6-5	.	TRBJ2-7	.	CASRVPGSYEQYF	TGTGCCAGCAGAGTTCCAGGATCCTACGAGCAGTACTTC
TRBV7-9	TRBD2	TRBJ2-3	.	CASRRSGGTDTQYF	TGTGCCAGCAGGCGTAGCGGGGGTACAGATACGCAGTATTTT
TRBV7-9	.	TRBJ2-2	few	CASSRQASNTGELFF	TGTGCCAGCAGCCGACAGGCATCGAACACCGGGGAGCTGTTTTTT
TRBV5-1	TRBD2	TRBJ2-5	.	CASSILLSGGLETQYF	TGCGCCAGCAGCATACTACTGAGCGGGGGACTGGAGACCCAGTACTTC
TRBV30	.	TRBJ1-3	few	CAWSVHRNTIYF	TGTGCCTGGAGTGTACACCGAAACACCATATATTTT
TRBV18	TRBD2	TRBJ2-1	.	CASSPGELAGRGEQFF	TGTGCCAGCTCACCAGGCGAACTAGCGGGACGGGGTGAGCAGTTCTTC
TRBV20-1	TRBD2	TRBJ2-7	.	CSARDRVAGDTYEQYF	TGCAGTGCTAGAGATCGAGTAGCGGGAGATACGTACGAGCAGTACTTC